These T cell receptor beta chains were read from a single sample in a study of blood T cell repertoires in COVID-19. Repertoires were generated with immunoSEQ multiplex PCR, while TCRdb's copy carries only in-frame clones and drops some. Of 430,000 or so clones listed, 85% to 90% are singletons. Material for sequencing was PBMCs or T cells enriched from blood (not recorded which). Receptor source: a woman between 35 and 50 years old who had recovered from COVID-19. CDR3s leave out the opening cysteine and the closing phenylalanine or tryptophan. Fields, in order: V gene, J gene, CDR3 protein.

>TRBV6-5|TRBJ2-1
ASTHGVEGGTEQF
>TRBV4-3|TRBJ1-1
ASSQAEGAAMNTEAF
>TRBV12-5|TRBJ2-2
ASGLARELF
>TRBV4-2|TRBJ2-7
ASSQVASEGEQY
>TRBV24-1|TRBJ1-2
ATSEAGRGYT
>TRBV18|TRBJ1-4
ASSPPSQGGEKLF
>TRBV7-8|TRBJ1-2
ASSPQEENYGYT
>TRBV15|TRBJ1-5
ATSRGGEDQPQH
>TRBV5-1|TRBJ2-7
ASSLGLAVEQY
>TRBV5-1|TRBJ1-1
ASSMDSNTEAF
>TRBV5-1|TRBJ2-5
ASSTGQGGEETQY
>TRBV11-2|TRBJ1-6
ASSTQLPGLH
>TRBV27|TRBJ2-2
ASSLFSSDYKNGELF
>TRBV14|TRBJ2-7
ASSQGLAGSSYEQY
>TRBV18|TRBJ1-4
ASSPEREKLF
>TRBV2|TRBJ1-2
ASTGWTAGYT
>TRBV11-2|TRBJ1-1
ASSLLRSGARSTEAF
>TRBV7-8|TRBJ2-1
ASSLVGTREYNEQF